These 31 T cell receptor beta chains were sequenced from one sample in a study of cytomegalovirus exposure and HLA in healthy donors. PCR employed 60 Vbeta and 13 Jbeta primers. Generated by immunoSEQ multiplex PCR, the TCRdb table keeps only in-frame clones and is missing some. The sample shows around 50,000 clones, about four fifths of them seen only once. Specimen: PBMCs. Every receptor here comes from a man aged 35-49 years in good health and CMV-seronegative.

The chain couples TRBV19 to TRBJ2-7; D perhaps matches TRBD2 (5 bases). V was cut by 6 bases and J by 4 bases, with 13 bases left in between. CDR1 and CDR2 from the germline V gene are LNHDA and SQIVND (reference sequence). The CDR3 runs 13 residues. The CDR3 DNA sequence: TGTGCCAGTAGACCAGGAGGAACTTACGAGCAGTACTTC. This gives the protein CASRPGGTYEQYF.

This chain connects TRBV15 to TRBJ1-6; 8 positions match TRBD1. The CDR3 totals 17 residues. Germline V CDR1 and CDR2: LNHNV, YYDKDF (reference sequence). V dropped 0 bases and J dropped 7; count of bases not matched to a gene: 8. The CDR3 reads CATSRDDRDRQNSPLHF. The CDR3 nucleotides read TGTGCCACCAGCAGAGATGATCGGGACAGGCAAAATTCACCCCTCCACTTT. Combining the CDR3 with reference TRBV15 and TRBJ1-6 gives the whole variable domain DAMVIQNPRYQVTQFGKPVTLSCSQTLNHNVMYWYQQKSSQAPKLLFHYYDKDFNNEADTPDNFQSRRPNTSFCFLDIRSPGLGDTAMYLCATSRDDRDRQNSPLHFGNGTRLTVT.

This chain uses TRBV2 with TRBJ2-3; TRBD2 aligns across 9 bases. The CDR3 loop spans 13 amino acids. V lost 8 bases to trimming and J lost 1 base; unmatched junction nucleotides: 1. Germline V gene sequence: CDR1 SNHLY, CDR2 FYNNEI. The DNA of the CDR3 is TGTGCCAGCTCTAGCGGGGGCACAGATACGCAGTATTTT. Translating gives CASSSGGTDTQYF.

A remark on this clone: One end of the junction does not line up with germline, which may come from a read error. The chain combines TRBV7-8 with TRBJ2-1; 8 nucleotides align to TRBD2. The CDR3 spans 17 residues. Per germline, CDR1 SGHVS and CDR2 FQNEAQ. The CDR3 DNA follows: TGTGCCAGCAGCTTAGGTTTCTCCGGGGGGGGCCAATTTGAGAAGTTCTTC. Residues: CASSLGFSGGGQFEKFF.

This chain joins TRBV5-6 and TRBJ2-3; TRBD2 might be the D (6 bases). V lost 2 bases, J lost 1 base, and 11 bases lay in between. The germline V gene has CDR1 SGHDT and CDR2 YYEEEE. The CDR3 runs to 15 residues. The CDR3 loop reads CASSLKGLGTDTQYF. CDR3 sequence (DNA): TGTGCCAGCAGCTTAAAGGGACTCGGCACAGATACGCAGTATTTT. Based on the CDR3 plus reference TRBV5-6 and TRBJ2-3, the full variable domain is DAGVTQSPTHLIKTRGQQVTLRCSPKSGHDTVSWYQQALGQGPQFIFQYYEEEERQRGNFPDRFSGHQFPNYSSELNVNALLLGDSALYLCASSLKGLGTDTQYFGPGTRLTVL.

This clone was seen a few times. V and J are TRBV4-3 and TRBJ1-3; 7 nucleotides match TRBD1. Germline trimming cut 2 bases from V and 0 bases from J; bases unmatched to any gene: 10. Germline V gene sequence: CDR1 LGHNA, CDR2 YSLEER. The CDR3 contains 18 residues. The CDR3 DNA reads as TGCGCCAGCAGCCAATATCCTCCGGGACAGAACTCTGGAAACACCATATATTTT. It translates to CASSQYPPGQNSGNTIYF.

This CDR3 is CASSLGSRQTQYF. In DNA, the CDR3 is TGTGCCAGCAGCTTAGGGTCGAGGCAGACCCAGTACTTC. The chain combines TRBV7-9 with TRBJ2-5; D unclear. This CDR3 is 13 amino acids long. V lost 1 base and J 6 bases, leaving 9 bases between the germline ends. The germline gives CDR1 SEHNR, CDR2 FQNEAQ (reference sequence). Filled out from reference TRBV7-9 and TRBJ2-5, the complete variable domain reads DTGVSQNPRHKITKRGQNVTFRCDPISEHNRLYWYRQTLGQGPEFLTYFQNEAQLEKSRLLSDRFSAERPKGSFSTLEIQRTEQGDSAMYLCASSLGSRQTQYFGPGTRLLVL.

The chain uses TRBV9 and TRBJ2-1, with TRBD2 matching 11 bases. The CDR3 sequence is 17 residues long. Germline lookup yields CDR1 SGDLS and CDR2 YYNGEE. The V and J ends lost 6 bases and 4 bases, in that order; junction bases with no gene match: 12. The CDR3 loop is CASTRGSGGAGYNEQFF. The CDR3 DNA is TGTGCCAGCACTAGGGGTAGCGGGGGGGCGGGGTACAATGAGCAGTTCTTC.

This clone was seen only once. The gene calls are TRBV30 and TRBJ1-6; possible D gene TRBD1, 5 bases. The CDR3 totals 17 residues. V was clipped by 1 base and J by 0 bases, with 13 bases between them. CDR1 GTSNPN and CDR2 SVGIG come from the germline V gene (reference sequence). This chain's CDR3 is CAWSALRGSSYNSPLHF. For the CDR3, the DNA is TGTGCCTGGAGTGCGTTGCGGGGGAGCTCCTATAATTCACCCCTCCACTTT.

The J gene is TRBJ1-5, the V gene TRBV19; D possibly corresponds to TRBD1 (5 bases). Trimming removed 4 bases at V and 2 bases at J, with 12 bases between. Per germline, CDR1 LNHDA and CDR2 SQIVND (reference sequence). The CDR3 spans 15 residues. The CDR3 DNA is TGTGCCAGTAGTACGAGTTCCAGGGGCAATCAGCCCCAGCATTTT. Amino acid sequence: CASSTSSRGNQPQHF.

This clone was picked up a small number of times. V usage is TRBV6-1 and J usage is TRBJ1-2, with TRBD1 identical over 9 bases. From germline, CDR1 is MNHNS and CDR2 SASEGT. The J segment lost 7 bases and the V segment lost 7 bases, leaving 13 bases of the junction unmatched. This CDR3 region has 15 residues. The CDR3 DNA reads TGTGCCAGCATAGTAGACAGGGGGGCTACCGGTGGCTACACCTTC. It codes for CASIVDRGATGGYTF.

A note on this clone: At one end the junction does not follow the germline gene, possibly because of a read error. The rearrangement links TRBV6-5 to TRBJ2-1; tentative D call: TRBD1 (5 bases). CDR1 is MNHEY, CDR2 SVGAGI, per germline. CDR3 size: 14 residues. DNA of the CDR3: TGTGCCAGCAGTTACGTCGACAGTGACAATGGGCAGTTCTTC. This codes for CASSYVDSDNGQFF.

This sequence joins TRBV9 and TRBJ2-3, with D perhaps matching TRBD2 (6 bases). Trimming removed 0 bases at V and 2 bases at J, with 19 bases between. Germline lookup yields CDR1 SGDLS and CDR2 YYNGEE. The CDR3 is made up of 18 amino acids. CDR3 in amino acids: CASSVGSFGGIYTDTQYF. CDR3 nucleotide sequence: TGTGCCAGCAGCGTAGGATCCTTTGGGGGGATTTACACAGATACGCAGTATTTT. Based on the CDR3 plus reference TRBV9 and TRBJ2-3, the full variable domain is DSGVTQTPKHLITATGQRVTLRCSPRSGDLSVYWYQQSLDQGLQFLIQYYNGEERAKGNILERFSAQQFPDLHSELNLSSLELGDSALYFCASSVGSFGGIYTDTQYFGPGTRLTVL.

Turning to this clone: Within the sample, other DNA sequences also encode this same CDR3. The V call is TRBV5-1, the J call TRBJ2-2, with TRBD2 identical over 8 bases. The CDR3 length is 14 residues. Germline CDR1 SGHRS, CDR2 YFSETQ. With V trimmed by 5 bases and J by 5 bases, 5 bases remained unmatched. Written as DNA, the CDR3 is TGCGCCAGCAGTGTGGGACTAGTAACCGGGGAGCTGTTTTTT. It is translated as CASSVGLVTGELFF.

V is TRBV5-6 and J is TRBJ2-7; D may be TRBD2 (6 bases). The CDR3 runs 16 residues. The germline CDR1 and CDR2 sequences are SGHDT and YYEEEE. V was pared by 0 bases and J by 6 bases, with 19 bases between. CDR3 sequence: CASSLAFGTGHGEQYF. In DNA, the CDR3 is TGTGCCAGCAGCTTGGCCTTCGGGACTGGCCATGGCGAGCAGTACTTC. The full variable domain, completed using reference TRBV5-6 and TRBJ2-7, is DAGVTQSPTHLIKTRGQQVTLRCSPKSGHDTVSWYQQALGQGPQFIFQYYEEEERQRGNFPDRFSGHQFPNYSSELNVNALLLGDSALYLCASSLAFGTGHGEQYFGPGTRLTVT.

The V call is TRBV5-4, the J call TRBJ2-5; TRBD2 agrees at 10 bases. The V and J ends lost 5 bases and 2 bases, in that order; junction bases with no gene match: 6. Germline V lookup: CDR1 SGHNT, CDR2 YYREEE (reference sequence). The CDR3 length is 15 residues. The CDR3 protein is CASRPQAGGQETQYF. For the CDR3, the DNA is TGTGCCAGCAGACCGCAAGCGGGGGGGCAAGAGACCCAGTACTTC.

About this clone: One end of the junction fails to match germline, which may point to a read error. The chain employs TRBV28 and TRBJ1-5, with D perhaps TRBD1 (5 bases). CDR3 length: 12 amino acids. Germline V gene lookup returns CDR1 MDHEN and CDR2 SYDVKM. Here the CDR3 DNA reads TGTGTCAGCAGGGAGGGCAATCAGCCCCAGCATTTT. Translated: CVSREGNQPQHF.

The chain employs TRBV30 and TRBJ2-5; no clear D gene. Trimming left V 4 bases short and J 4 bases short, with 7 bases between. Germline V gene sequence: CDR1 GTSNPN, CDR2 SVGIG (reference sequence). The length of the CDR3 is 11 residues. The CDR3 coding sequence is TGTGCCTGGATAGTTAGAGAGACCCAGTACTTC. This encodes CAWIVRETQYF.

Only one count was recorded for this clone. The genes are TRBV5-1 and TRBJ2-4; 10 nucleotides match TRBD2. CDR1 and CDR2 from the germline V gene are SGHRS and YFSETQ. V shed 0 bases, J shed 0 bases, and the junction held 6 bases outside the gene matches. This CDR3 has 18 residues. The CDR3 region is CASSLGTSGEIAKNIQYF. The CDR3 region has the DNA TGCGCCAGCAGCTTGGGGACTAGCGGAGAAATAGCCAAAAACATTCAGTACTTC.

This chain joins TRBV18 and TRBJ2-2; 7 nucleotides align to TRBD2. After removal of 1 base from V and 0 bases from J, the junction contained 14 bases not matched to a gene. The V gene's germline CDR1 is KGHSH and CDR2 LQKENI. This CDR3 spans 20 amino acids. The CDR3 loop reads CASSPRSRAGVSANTGELFF. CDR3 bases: TGTGCCAGCTCACCACGTTCTCGGGCGGGGGTCTCAGCGAACACCGGGGAGCTGTTTTTT.

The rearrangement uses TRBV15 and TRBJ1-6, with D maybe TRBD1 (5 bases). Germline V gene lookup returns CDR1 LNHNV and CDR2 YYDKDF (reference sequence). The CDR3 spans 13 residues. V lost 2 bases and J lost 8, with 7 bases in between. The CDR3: CATSRTGDSPLHF. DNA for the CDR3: TGTGCCACCAGCAGAACGGGGGATTCACCCCTCCACTTT. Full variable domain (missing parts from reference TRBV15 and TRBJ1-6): DAMVIQNPRYQVTQFGKPVTLSCSQTLNHNVMYWYQQKSSQAPKLLFHYYDKDFNNEADTPDNFQSRRPNTSFCFLDIRSPGLGDTAMYLCATSRTGDSPLHFGNGTRLTVT.

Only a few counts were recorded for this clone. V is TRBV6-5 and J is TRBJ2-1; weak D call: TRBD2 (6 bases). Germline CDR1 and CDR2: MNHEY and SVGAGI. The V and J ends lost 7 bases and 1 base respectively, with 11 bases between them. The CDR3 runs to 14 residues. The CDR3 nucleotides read TGTGCCAGCATGCGGCGGGGATCCTACAATGAGCAGTTCTTC. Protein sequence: CASMRRGSYNEQFF.

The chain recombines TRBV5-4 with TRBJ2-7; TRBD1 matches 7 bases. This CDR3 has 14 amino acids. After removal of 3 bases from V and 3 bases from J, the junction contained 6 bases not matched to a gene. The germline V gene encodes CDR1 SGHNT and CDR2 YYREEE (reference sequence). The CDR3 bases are TGTGCCAGCAGCTCCAGGACAGGAGACTACGAGCAGTACTTC. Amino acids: CASSSRTGDYEQYF.

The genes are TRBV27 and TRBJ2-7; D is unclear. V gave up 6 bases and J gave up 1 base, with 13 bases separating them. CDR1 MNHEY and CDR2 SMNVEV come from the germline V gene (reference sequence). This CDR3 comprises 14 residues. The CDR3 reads CASSPTRVSYEQYF. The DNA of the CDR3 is TGTGCCAGCAGCCCAACTCGAGTATCCTACGAGCAGTACTTC.

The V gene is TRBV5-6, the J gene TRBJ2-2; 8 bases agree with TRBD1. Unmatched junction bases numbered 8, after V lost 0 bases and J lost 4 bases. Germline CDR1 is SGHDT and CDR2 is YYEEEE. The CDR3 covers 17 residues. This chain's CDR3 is CASSLAAGGMGTGELFF. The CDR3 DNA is TGTGCCAGCAGCTTGGCTGCAGGGGGCATGGGCACCGGGGAGCTGTTTTTT.

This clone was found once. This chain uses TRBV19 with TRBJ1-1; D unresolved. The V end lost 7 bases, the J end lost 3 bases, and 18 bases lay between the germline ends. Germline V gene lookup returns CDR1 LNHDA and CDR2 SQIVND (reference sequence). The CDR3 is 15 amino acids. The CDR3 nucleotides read TGTGCCAGTACCCCTGACGTACGGAGAGACACTGAAGCTTTCTTT. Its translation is CASTPDVRRDTEAFF. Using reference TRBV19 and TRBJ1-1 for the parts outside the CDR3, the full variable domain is DGGITQSPKYLFRKEGQNVTLSCEQNLNHDAMYWYRQDPGQGLRLIYYSQIVNDFQKGDIAEGYSVSREKKESFPLTVTSAQKNPTAFYLCASTPDVRRDTEAFFGQGTRLTVV.

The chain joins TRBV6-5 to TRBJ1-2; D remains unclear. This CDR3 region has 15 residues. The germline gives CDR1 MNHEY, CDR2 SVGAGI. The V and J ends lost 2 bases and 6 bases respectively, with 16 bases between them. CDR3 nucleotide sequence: TGTGCCAGCAGTTACGAAATCGGGTCCGAGGATGGCTACACCTTC. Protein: CASSYEIGSEDGYTF.

In DNA, the CDR3 is TGTGCCAGCTCACCATCCGGGACAGAGAACACTGAAGCTTTCTTT. It is translated as CASSPSGTENTEAFF. The chain couples TRBV18 to TRBJ1-1, with 7 bases lining up with TRBD1. V lost 2 bases, J lost 1 base, and 4 bases stayed unmatched. Germline CDR1 KGHSH, CDR2 LQKENI. The CDR3 has 15 amino acids.

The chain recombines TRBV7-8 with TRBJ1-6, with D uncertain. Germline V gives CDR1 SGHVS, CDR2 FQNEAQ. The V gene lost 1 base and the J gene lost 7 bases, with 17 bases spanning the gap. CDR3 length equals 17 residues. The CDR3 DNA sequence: TGTGCCAGCAGCTTAGGAAACAGTCCCTTTGGGAATTCACCCCTCCACTTT. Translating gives CASSLGNSPFGNSPLHF. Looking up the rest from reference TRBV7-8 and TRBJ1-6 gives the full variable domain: GAGVSQSPRYKVAKRGQDVALRCDPISGHVSLFWYQQALGQGPEFLTYFQNEAQLDKSGLPSDRFFAERPEGSVSTLKIQRTQQEDSAVYLCASSLGNSPFGNSPLHFGNGTRLTVT.

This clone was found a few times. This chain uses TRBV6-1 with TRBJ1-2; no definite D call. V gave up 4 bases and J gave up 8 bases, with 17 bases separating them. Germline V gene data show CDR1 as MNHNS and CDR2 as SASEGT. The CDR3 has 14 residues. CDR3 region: CASSGRSDYEGYTF. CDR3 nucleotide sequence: TGTGCCAGCAGTGGCAGATCGGACTATGAAGGCTACACCTTC.

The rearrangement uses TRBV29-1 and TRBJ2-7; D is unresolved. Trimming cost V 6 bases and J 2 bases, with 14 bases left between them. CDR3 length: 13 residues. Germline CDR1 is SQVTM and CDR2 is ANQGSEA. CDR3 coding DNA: TGCAGCGTCCAACCCACAGAGACCTACGAGCAGTACTTC. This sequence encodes CSVQPTETYEQYF.